This T cell receptor (beta chain) was profiled in a study of Ad26.COV2.S vaccination and SARS-CoV-2 variants. Study in general: Dosing was one shot or two shots 56 days apart. Study-wide points: Analyses that measured TCR breadth and depth may have underestimated total T cell responses.

Clones were read by immunoSEQ multiplex PCR, and TCRdb kept only the in-frame ones, dropping some. The table shows roughly 380,000 clones, with roughly 90% occurring only once. As to treatment: over 15 received Ad26.COV2.S at low or high dose, single or two shots; several received placebo; per-sample allocation not given. Collection of samples fell on day 63 after the first vaccine or placebo injection. In the vaccine, an Ad26 vector expressed the SARS-CoV-2 spike of the Wuhan strain. As to this clone: The antigen remains unidentified.

The CDR3 loop spans 20 amino acids. Germline V gives CDR1 LGHNA, CDR2 YSLEER. Trimming pared 0 bases from V and 5 bases from J, leaving 25 bases between. Source: peripheral blood, taken in a trial of Ad26.COV2.S vaccine versus placebo. The chain combines TRBV4-3 with TRBJ1-4; D is perhaps TRBD1 (5 bases). The sequence was collected from a person between 18 and 65 years old who received the Ad26.COV2.S COVID-19 vaccine or a placebo. Written as DNA, the CDR3 is TGCGCCAGCAGCCAAGATCTTTTGGGCGACAGTCACAGAAGCAATGAAAAACTGTTTTTT. Amino acid sequence: CASSQDLLGDSHRSNEKLFF.